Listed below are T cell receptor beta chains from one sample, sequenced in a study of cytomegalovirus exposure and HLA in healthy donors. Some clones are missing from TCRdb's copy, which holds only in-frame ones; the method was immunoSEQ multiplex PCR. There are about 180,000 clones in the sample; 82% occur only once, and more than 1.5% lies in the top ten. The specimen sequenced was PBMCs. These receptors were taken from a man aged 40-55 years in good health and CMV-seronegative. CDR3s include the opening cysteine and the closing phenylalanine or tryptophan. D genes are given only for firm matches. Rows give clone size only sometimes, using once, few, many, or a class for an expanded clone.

TGTGCCAGCAGCGTAGTGGGGACTGGGGCGAATGAAAAACTGTTTTTT,CASSVVGTGANEKLFF,.,TRBV9,TRBJ1-4,.,16
TGTGCCAGTTCCCCTTTTATGCGAGTGAACACTGAAGCTTTCTTT,CASSPFMRVNTEAFF,.,TRBV7-2,TRBJ1-1,.,15
TGCGCCAGCAGCCCCTCAAACCCCCCCGGGAACACCATATATTTT,CASSPSNPPGNTIYF,.,TRBV5-1,TRBJ1-3,.,15
TGTGCCAGCAGGTCACAGGGGGGGGGAACGACTGAAGCTTTCTTT,CASRSQGGGTTEAFF,TRBD1,TRBV11-3,TRBJ1-1,.,15
TGTGCCAGCAGTTTAAGGACTATCTACGAGCAGTACTTC,CASSLRTIYEQYF,.,TRBV28,TRBJ2-7,.,13
TGTGCCAGCAGCTTCTCGCGACTGGTTTCTGGTGGCTACACCTTC,CASSFSRLVSGGYTF,.,TRBV5-6,TRBJ1-2,.,15
TGTGCCAGCAGCCAAACAGGGTGGAATCAGCCCCAGCATTTT,CASSQTGWNQPQHF,.,TRBV28,TRBJ1-5,.,14
TGTGCCAGCAGCATATTAGCGGGGGGGAGCACAGATACGCAGTATTTT,CASSILAGGSTDTQYF,TRBD2,TRBV7-3,TRBJ2-3,.,16
TGTGCCAGTCGCGGGGCGGGGGGGCAAGAGACCCAGTACTTC,CASRGAGGQETQYF,TRBD2,TRBV2,TRBJ2-5,.,14
TGTGCCAGCAGGGAGGACAGGGCAGCTTCACCCCTCCACTTT,CASREDRAASPLHF,TRBD1,TRBV2,TRBJ1-6,.,14
TGCGCCAGCTCAGACAGGGTCGGCGAAAAACTGTTTTTT,CASSDRVGEKLFF,TRBD1,TRBV5-1,TRBJ1-4,.,13
TGTGCCAGCAGCCCTGACAGGACTGAGCAGTTCTTC,CASSPDRTEQFF,.,TRBV7-3,TRBJ2-1,.,12
TGTGCCAGCAGTTACTCTCGGTACTCTGGGGCCAACGTCCTGACTTTC,CASSYSRYSGANVLTF,.,TRBV6-5,TRBJ2-6,.,16
TGTGCCAGCAGCCCCGGCGGGGCGGGGTCCTACGAGCAGTACTTC,CASSPGGAGSYEQYF,.,TRBV9,TRBJ2-7,.,15
TGTGCCAGTAGTGTCCGATCAGGGGTTCTCGACACTGAAGCTTTCTTT,CASSVRSGVLDTEAFF,.,TRBV19,TRBJ1-1,.,16
TGCGCCAGCAGCTTAGCTAGTCCGGGACAATCTAGGCCTTTCTTT,CASSLASPGQSRPFF,.,TRBV5-1,TRBJ1-1,.,15
TGTGCCTGGACCGCGGGTTGGCGAAACACCATATATTTT,CAWTAGWRNTIYF,.,TRBV30,TRBJ1-3,.,13
TGCAGCGTTGAAGGACAGGGGCCCGTAAACTACGAGCAGTACTTC,CSVEGQGPVNYEQYF,TRBD1,TRBV29-1,TRBJ2-7,.,15
TGTGCCAGCAGCTTAAGCACAGGGGGGGACTACGAGCAGTACTTC,CASSLSTGGDYEQYF,.,TRBV11-2,TRBJ2-7,.,15
TGCGCCAGCAGCAGCCGGATCGGGACTGAAGCTTTCTTT,CASSSRIGTEAFF,.,TRBV5-1,TRBJ1-1,.,13
TGTGCCAGCAGCTTAGGATGGCAGGCAACCACAGATACGCAGTATTTT,CASSLGWQATTDTQYF,.,TRBV11-2,TRBJ2-3,once,16
TGTGCCAGCTCACCCGGACAGGGCGCTGAGCAGTTCTTC,CASSPGQGAEQFF,TRBD1,TRBV18,TRBJ2-1,.,13
TGTGCCAGTAGTCCCGGGACTAGCTACGAGCAGTACTTC,CASSPGTSYEQYF,TRBD2,TRBV19,TRBJ2-7,.,13
TGTGCCAGCAGTTTCCGTTGGGCAGGAGGGGCTTTCTTT,CASSFRWAGGAFF,.,TRBV28,TRBJ1-1,.,13
TGTGCCAGCATCAAAGCACCTAACACTGAAGCTTTCTTT,CASIKAPNTEAFF,.,TRBV6-5,TRBJ1-1,.,13
TGTGCCAGCAGCGGAACAGGGGGGCCCAGCACTGAAGCTTTCTTT,CASSGTGGPSTEAFF,TRBD1,TRBV7-3,TRBJ1-1,.,15
TGTGCCAGCGTAGGACAAAGCAATCAGCCCCAGCATTTT,CASVGQSNQPQHF,.,TRBV6-5,TRBJ1-5,.,13
TGTGCCAGCAGCGCTGGAAACACCATATATTTT,CASSAGNTIYF,.,TRBV6-5,TRBJ1-3,.,11
TGTGCCAGCAGTTCCAACTCATACAGGGAAAGCGATGGCTACACCTTC,CASSSNSYRESDGYTF,.,TRBV6-6,TRBJ1-2,.,16
TGTGCCAGCAGTTCCCGAAGCGGGCTCTCCTACAATGAGCAGTTCTTC,CASSSRSGLSYNEQFF,.,TRBV28,TRBJ2-1,.,16
TGTGCCACCAGCTCGGGGTGGGAGAACCACAATGAGCAGTTCTTC,CATSSGWENHNEQFF,.,TRBV15,TRBJ2-1,.,15
TGTGCCAGCAGTTACGGCCAGGGGGCCGTCGGGGAGCTGTTTTTT,CASSYGQGAVGELFF,TRBD1,TRBV6-5,TRBJ2-2,.,15
TGTGCCATCAAGACTAGCGGGAGGGCCGGTGGTATAGATACGCAGTATTTT,CAIKTSGRAGGIDTQYF,TRBD2,TRBV10-3,TRBJ2-3,.,17
TGTGCCAGCAGTGACCCTACCCGAGGCGATGAGCAGTTCTTC,CASSDPTRGDEQFF,.,TRBV2,TRBJ2-1,.,14
TGTGCCAGCAGCTTAGTAGCAGTGGGAGGGCGAGATACGCAGTATTTT,CASSLVAVGGRDTQYF,TRBD2,TRBV11-2,TRBJ2-3,.,16